These T cell receptor beta chains were read from a single sample in a study of beta chain features in type 1 diabetes. TCRdb's table, derived via immunoSEQ multiplex PCR, lists solely in-frame clones and lacks some. This repertoire shows 160,000 or so clones, 11% found once; its top ten account for under 2.5%. Material: central memory CD4+ T cells from blood. Every receptor here comes from a man between 18 and 29 years old in good health. CDR3s include the opening cysteine and the closing phenylalanine or tryptophan. The D gene is left open where the match is weak. Expanded clones are given a class, and other clones once, few, many or no size at all.

14	TRBV9	.	.	TRBJ2-3	TGTGCCAGCAGCGTAACAACTAGCACAGATACGCAGTATTTT	CASSVTTSTDTQYF
14	TRBV9	few	TRBD1	TRBJ1-1	TGTGCCAGCAGCTTCAGGGACAGGGTAAACGAAGCTTTCTTT	CASSFRDRVNEAFF
14	TRBV5-1	.	.	TRBJ1-1	TGCGCCAGCAGCTTGGTGGCAGGGAACACTGAAGCTTTCTTT	CASSLVAGNTEAFF
17	TRBV5-1	few	TRBD2	TRBJ2-3	TGCGCCAGCAGCTTGGAAGGGCTAGCGGGGCACACAGATACGCAGTATTTT	CASSLEGLAGHTDTQYF
13	TRBV4-3	few	.	TRBJ1-5	TGCGCCAGCAGCCAAGAACTCAATCAGCCCCAGCATTTT	CASSQELNQPQHF
15	TRBV9	.	.	TRBJ2-1	TGTGCCCGCAGCGACCGCAGGGGCCTCTACAATGAGCAGTTCTTC	CARSDRRGLYNEQFF
15	TRBV7-2	.	TRBD1	TRBJ2-1	TGTGCCAGCAGCTTAGGAGGGACAGCCTACAATGAGCAGTTCTTC	CASSLGGTAYNEQFF
14	TRBV28	few	.	TRBJ2-5	TGTGCCAGCAGTTTACCGGGGAGCGGTGGGACCCAGTACTTC	CASSLPGSGGTQYF
15	TRBV6-5	few	.	TRBJ1-3	TGTGCCAGCAGCCCGACCACGTCCAATGGAAACACCATATATTTT	CASSPTTSNGNTIYF
13	TRBV7-2	few	TRBD2	TRBJ2-1	TGTGCCAGCAGCTTAGGGACTAGCGGGAGTCCGTTCTTC	CASSLGTSGSPFF
18	TRBV4-3	.	TRBD2	TRBJ2-2	TGCGCCAGCAGCCAAGATCGTACTAGCGGGTTCAACACCGGGGAGCTGTTTTTT	CASSQDRTSGFNTGELFF
16	TRBV25-1	.	.	TRBJ2-7	TGTGCCAGCAGTGAGCGTCCGGGACCCTACGCCTACGAGCAGTACTTC	CASSERPGPYAYEQYF
17	TRBV19	few	.	TRBJ2-5	TGTGCCAGTAGTATGAAAGGACAATGGCAGGGACAAGAGACCCAGTACTTC	CASSMKGQWQGQETQYF
14	TRBV19	few	TRBD1	TRBJ2-2	TGTGCCAGTAGTCCGGGACAGTACACCGGGGAGCTGTTTTTT	CASSPGQYTGELFF
12	TRBV7-9	.	.	TRBJ2-3	TGTGCCAGCAGCTTAAGCAGTCCTACGCAGTATTTT	CASSLSSPTQYF
17	TRBV7-9	few	.	TRBJ2-2	TGTGCCAGCAGCCAAGCATCGCGGGACCCTCTCACCGGGGAGCTGTTTTTT	CASSQASRDPLTGELFF
17	TRBV10-3	.	.	TRBJ2-6	TGTGCCACTCAGGGATACAGGGATTCCTCTGGGGCCAACGTCCTGACTTTC	CATQGYRDSSGANVLTF
15	TRBV7-9	few	TRBD2	TRBJ2-7	TGTGCCAGCAGCTTAGAGGGAGGGCCACTGGACGAGCAGTACTTC	CASSLEGGPLDEQYF
16	TRBV7-2	few	.	TRBJ2-7	TGTGCCAGCAGCTACCGGGCGGGACGGAGCTCCTACGAGCAGTACTTC	CASSYRAGRSSYEQYF
18	TRBV14	few	TRBD1	TRBJ2-5	TGTGCCAGCAGCCAATTCCTAGGACAGGGCCCAAGAGTAGAGACCCAGTACTTC	CASSQFLGQGPRVETQYF
13	TRBV13	few	.	TRBJ2-3	TGTGCCAGCACTACCGCGGGGACAGATACGCAGTATTTT	CASTTAGTDTQYF
16	TRBV5-1	few	.	TRBJ2-6	TGCGCCAGCAGCTTGGAATTGGGCTCTGGGGCCAACGTCCTGACTTTC	CASSLELGSGANVLTF
18	TRBV10-3	few	TRBD2	TRBJ2-1	TGTGCCACGTGGTGGGGTGGTTTAGCGGGAGTGGTCTACAATGAGCAGTTCTTC	CATWWGGLAGVVYNEQFF
13	TRBV7-2	.	.	TRBJ1-1	TGTGCCAGCAGCTTAGAACCCGGCGCGGAAGCTTTCTTT	CASSLEPGAEAFF
14	TRBV29-1	few	TRBD1	TRBJ2-5	TGCAGCGTGAGGACAGGGGGCGCACGGGAGACCCAGTACTTC	CSVRTGGARETQYF
14	TRBV4-2	few	.	TRBJ2-1	TGTGCCAGCAGCCAAGGGACGTTTAGCGACGGACAGTTCTTC	CASSQGTFSDGQFF
14	TRBV5-1	few	TRBD1	TRBJ2-1	TGCGCCAGCAGCCTGGGACAGACCTACAATGAGCAGTTCTTC	CASSLGQTYNEQFF
18	TRBV5-6	.	TRBD2	TRBJ2-4	TGTGCCAGCAGCTCTTTACTAGCGGGGGGCCGGGACAAAAACATTCAGTACTTC	CASSSLLAGGRDKNIQYF
14	TRBV9	.	.	TRBJ2-6	TGTGCCAGCAGCGTACAGTCTGGGGCCAACGTCCTGACTTTC	CASSVQSGANVLTF
15	TRBV19	few	.	TRBJ2-3	TGTGCCAGTAGGAGGAGCCGGGGAGGCACAGATACGCAGTATTTT	CASRRSRGGTDTQYF
13	TRBV6-6	.	.	TRBJ1-1	TGTGCCAGCAGTTTGGTACCCCGCACTGAAGCTTTCTTT	CASSLVPRTEAFF
13	TRBV4-2	.	.	TRBJ1-2	TGTGCCAGCAGCCAAGGGGAGCTTTATGGCTACACCTTC	CASSQGELYGYTF
13	TRBV10-3	.	.	TRBJ2-7	TGTGCCACCACTGAGTTCACAGGCAACGAGCAGTACTTC	CATTEFTGNEQYF
14	TRBV30	few	.	TRBJ1-6	TGTGCCTGGAGAGGCCTCTCCTATAATTCACCCCTCCACTTT	CAWRGLSYNSPLHF
13	TRBV9	.	.	TRBJ1-2	TGTGCCAGCAGCCCAAGGGAGTCGTATGGCTACACCTTC	CASSPRESYGYTF
15	TRBV5-4	.	.	TRBJ2-7	TGTGCCAGCAGCTTAGGGGACATCGGGGGCAGAGAGCAGTACTTC	CASSLGDIGGREQYF
15	TRBV5-4	few	TRBD2	TRBJ2-1	TGTGCCAGCAGCTTGGATAGCGGGAGGGCCACTGAGCAGTTCTTC	CASSLDSGRATEQFF